The rows below give T cell receptor beta chains drawn from one sample of a study of breast tumors, draining lymph nodes, adjacent tissues. TCRdb redid the calling of the multiplex PCR reads with MiXCR, one entry per CDR3 protein. The data contain about 180,000 distinct CDR3 sequences, 30% to 35% of them singletons. The sample was axillary lymph node tissue. The receptors stem from a female donor with breast cancer. Some clones in this sample may be carry-over from other donors' samples. CDR3s include the opening cysteine and the closing phenylalanine or tryptophan. A D gene is named only where the DNA matches it firmly. Rows give clone size only sometimes, using once, few, many, or a class for an expanded clone.

d_gene: -; j_gene: TRBJ2-2; abundance: many; v_gene: TRBV20-1; CDR3nt: TGCAGTGCTCCCTACCCGACTGGAGGCACCGGGGAGCTGTTTTTT; CDR3aa: CSAPYPTGGTGELFF
d_gene: TRBD2; j_gene: TRBJ2-1; abundance: many; v_gene: TRBV18; CDR3nt: TGTGCCAGCTCACTAGCGGGGGGCCCCTACAATGAGCAGTTCTTC; CDR3aa: CASSLAGGPYNEQFF
d_gene: -; j_gene: TRBJ2-7; abundance: -; v_gene: TRBV2; CDR3nt: TGTGCCAGCATCCCCGTTACAAGCTACGAGCAGTACTTC; CDR3aa: CASIPVTSYEQYF
d_gene: -; j_gene: TRBJ1-6; abundance: once; v_gene: TRBV5-1; CDR3nt: TGCGCCAGCGCCAGGGGTTCACCCCTCCACTTT; CDR3aa: CASARGSPLHF
d_gene: -; j_gene: TRBJ2-3; abundance: many; v_gene: TRBV24-1; CDR3nt: TGTGCCACCAGTGATTTGCGCGTGGCCACAGATACGCAGTATTTT; CDR3aa: CATSDLRVATDTQYF
d_gene: -; j_gene: TRBJ1-1; abundance: few; v_gene: TRBV6-5; CDR3nt: TGTGCCAGCAGTTACTCGGTGAACACTGAAGCTTTCTTT; CDR3aa: CASSYSVNTEAFF
d_gene: -; j_gene: TRBJ1-6; abundance: -; v_gene: TRBV19; CDR3nt: TGTGCCAGTAGTCTCGAATTGTATTCACCCCTCCACTTT; CDR3aa: CASSLELYSPLHF
d_gene: TRBD2; j_gene: TRBJ2-5; abundance: once; v_gene: TRBV11-2; CDR3nt: TGTGCCAGCAGCTCAACCGGGGCCCTAATGGCGGGAGGGACCCAGTACTTC; CDR3aa: CASSSTGALMAGGTQYF
d_gene: -; j_gene: TRBJ2-5; abundance: -; v_gene: TRBV13; CDR3nt: TGTGCCAGCAGCCAAGTGGATTGGGGGCACCCCCAGTACTTC; CDR3aa: CASSQVDWGHPQYF
d_gene: TRBD2; j_gene: TRBJ2-3; abundance: many; v_gene: TRBV29-1; CDR3nt: TGCAGCTTGACTAGCGGGGGTGGTCCTAGCACAGATACGCAGTATTTT; CDR3aa: CSLTSGGGPSTDTQYF
d_gene: TRBD1; j_gene: TRBJ1-2; abundance: many; v_gene: TRBV6-1; CDR3nt: TGTGCCAGCAGGCGAGAGACAGGGAATGGCTACACCTTC; CDR3aa: CASRRETGNGYTF
d_gene: -; j_gene: TRBJ1-4; abundance: -; v_gene: TRBV20-1; CDR3nt: TGCAGTGCTAGAGATTCAGGGCTCAACGAAAGACTGTTTTTT; CDR3aa: CSARDSGLNERLFF
d_gene: TRBD1; j_gene: TRBJ1-4; abundance: many; v_gene: TRBV7-9; CDR3nt: TGTGCCAGCAGCTGGGACAGGGGGCGTGAAAAACTGTTTTTT; CDR3aa: CASSWDRGREKLFF
d_gene: -; j_gene: TRBJ1-2; abundance: -; v_gene: TRBV5-4; CDR3nt: TGTGCCAGCAGCTTGATGGGGGCATCGTTCGGCTACACCTTC; CDR3aa: CASSLMGASFGYTF
d_gene: TRBD1; j_gene: TRBJ2-7; abundance: -; v_gene: TRBV20-1; CDR3nt: TGCAGTGCTACCCAGGCAGGGGGCAATTCGCAGGAGCAGTACTTC; CDR3aa: CSATQAGGNSQEQYF
d_gene: -; j_gene: TRBJ2-5; abundance: -; v_gene: TRBV20-1; CDR3nt: TGCAGTGCTACAGGACCAAGCCAAGAGACCCAGTACTTC; CDR3aa: CSATGPSQETQYF
d_gene: TRBD1; j_gene: TRBJ2-1; abundance: many; v_gene: TRBV4-3; CDR3nt: TGCGCCAGCAGCCATGTACAGGGGGGAATCTACAATGAGCAGTTCTTC; CDR3aa: CASSHVQGGIYNEQFF
d_gene: -; j_gene: TRBJ2-7; abundance: many; v_gene: TRBV5-1; CDR3nt: TGCGCCAGCAGCGAGAGCCCAGGGAAGGTGTACGAGCAGTACTTC; CDR3aa: CASSESPGKVYEQYF
d_gene: -; j_gene: TRBJ2-1; abundance: -; v_gene: TRBV19; CDR3nt: TGTGCCAGTAGTACCTTAAGCAATGATCAGTTCTTC; CDR3aa: CASSTLSNDQFF
d_gene: TRBD1; j_gene: TRBJ1-5; abundance: many; v_gene: TRBV20-1; CDR3nt: TGCAGTGCTTCCGGGACAGGGGGCAATCAGCCCCAGCATTTT; CDR3aa: CSASGTGGNQPQHF
d_gene: -; j_gene: TRBJ2-5; abundance: -; v_gene: TRBV29-1; CDR3nt: TGCAGCGCCAGAGGGAGGGGGCTAGAGACCCAGTACTTC; CDR3aa: CSARGRGLETQYF
d_gene: TRBD1; j_gene: TRBJ2-2; abundance: -; v_gene: TRBV28; CDR3nt: TGTGCCAGCAGGCTAAGGACAGGGGGGAACACCGGGGAGCTGTTTTTT; CDR3aa: CASRLRTGGNTGELFF
d_gene: -; j_gene: TRBJ2-1; abundance: many; v_gene: TRBV24-1; CDR3nt: TGTGCCACCGGGGACCTCGGGACCTACAATGAGCAGTTCTTC; CDR3aa: CATGDLGTYNEQFF
d_gene: TRBD1; j_gene: TRBJ1-5; abundance: many; v_gene: TRBV20-1; CDR3nt: TGCAGTGCACCGCGACAGGGTAGGAATCAGCCCCAGCATTTT; CDR3aa: CSAPRQGRNQPQHF
d_gene: -; j_gene: TRBJ1-1; abundance: many; v_gene: TRBV19; CDR3nt: TGTGCCAGTCAACTTGACAGGTTGGACACTGAAGCTTTCTTT; CDR3aa: CASQLDRLDTEAFF
d_gene: -; j_gene: TRBJ2-3; abundance: -; v_gene: TRBV7-8; CDR3nt: TGTGCCAGCAGCTTAGTTGATGATACGCAGTACTTT; CDR3aa: CASSLVDDTQYF
d_gene: -; j_gene: TRBJ2-2; abundance: many; v_gene: TRBV19; CDR3nt: TGTGCCAGTAGTATTCGGGCCCCGAACACCGGGGAGCTGTTTTTT; CDR3aa: CASSIRAPNTGELFF
d_gene: TRBD1; j_gene: TRBJ1-2; abundance: many; v_gene: TRBV4-2; CDR3nt: TGTGCCAGCAGCCAAGATCAGGACAGGGACGGGGGCTACACCTTC; CDR3aa: CASSQDQDRDGGYTF
d_gene: -; j_gene: TRBJ2-3; abundance: many; v_gene: TRBV4-1; CDR3nt: TGCGCCAGCAGCCAAGTCGAGGGGTTGAGAGATACGCAGTATTTT; CDR3aa: CASSQVEGLRDTQYF
d_gene: -; j_gene: TRBJ1-4; abundance: -; v_gene: TRBV5-1; CDR3nt: TGCGCCGGCAGCCCGGGGGGCGGGGATGAAAAACTGTTTTTT; CDR3aa: CAGSPGGGDEKLFF
d_gene: TRBD1; j_gene: TRBJ2-5; abundance: many; v_gene: TRBV9; CDR3nt: TGTGCCAGCAGCGTAGGCGCAGGGGGAGAGACCCAGTACTTC; CDR3aa: CASSVGAGGETQYF